Following are 9 T cell receptor beta chains from one sample sequenced in a study of blood T cells in healthy people across ages. Through a sample-barcoded 5' primer and a J-beta primer mix, a second PCR was run for roughly 7 to 12 cycles. One entry per CDR3 protein, called by TCRdb with MiXCR from the 5' RACE reads. The sample shows around 800,000 distinct CDR3 sequences, less than 60% of them seen only once. The sample comprised blood. These receptors all stem from a man older than 75 in good health.

A few counts support this clonotype. The junction differs from germline at one of its ends, possibly a read error. This sequence joins TRBV6-5 and TRBJ2-3; 8 bases agree with TRBD2. Germline CDR1 reads MNHEY; CDR2 reads SVGAGI. The CDR3 totals 16 residues. The CDR3 is CASSYSAGGSTDTQYF. CDR3 bases: TGTGCCAGCAGTTATTCGGCGGGAGGAAGCACAGATACACAGTATTTT.

The rearrangement links TRBV5-5 to TRBJ2-5; D remains unclear. This CDR3 has 14 amino acids. CDR1 is SGHKS, CDR2 YYEKEE, per germline (reference sequence). The V end was cut by 1 base, the J end by 1 base, with 8 bases between. CDR3 DNA: TGTGCCAGCAGCTTGAAACAGTTCCAAGAGACCCAGTACTTC. Translation gives CASSLKQFQETQYF.

The gene calls are TRBV5-1 and TRBJ2-1, with D possibly TRBD2 on 6 matching bases. This CDR3 is 16 amino acids long. CDR1 and CDR2 from the germline V gene are SGHRS and YFSETQ. Trimming shortened V by 0 bases and J by 5 bases, and 15 bases separated the two germline ends. For the CDR3, the DNA is TGCGCCAGCAGCTTGGCAGGCCGCGGGAACCACAATGAGCAGTTCTTC. As protein: CASSLAGRGNHNEQFF.

This clonotype was detected once. The rearrangement uses TRBV27 and TRBJ2-1; weak D call: TRBD2 (6 bases). CDR1 and CDR2 (germline): MNHEY, SMNVEV (reference sequence). Between the trimmed V and J ends, which lost 3 bases and 7 bases, there was a span of 10 bases. This CDR3 has 13 residues. This chain's CDR3 is CASSLGTLNEQFF. The CDR3 DNA reads as TGTGCCAGCAGTTTGGGGACTTTGAATGAGCAGTTCTTC.

The genes are TRBV6-2 or TRBV6-3 and TRBJ2-5; 7 bases are shared with TRBD1. Germline lookup yields CDR1 MNHEY and CDR2 SVGEGT. This CDR3 is built from 18 residues. V shed 3 bases and J 2 bases; nucleotides not matched to a gene: 15. In DNA form, the CDR3 reads TGTGCCAGCAGTTATTTTCCGGGGAGTGGACAGGAACAAGAGACCCAGTACTTC. Residues: CASSYFPGSGQEQETQYF.

The chain links TRBV7-2 to TRBJ2-7; TRBD2 might be the D (5 bases). V shed 4 bases and J shed 2 bases, with 9 bases lying between them. The CDR3 totals 13 residues. Germline loops: CDR1 SGHTA, CDR2 FQGNSA. CDR3 DNA: TGTGCCAGCAGCTCCGGGGTGACCTACGAGCAGTACTTC. Translating gives CASSSGVTYEQYF.

The V and J genes are TRBV29-1 and TRBJ1-1; D uncertain. V dropped 7 bases and J dropped 3 bases, with 15 bases sitting between them. This CDR3 has 13 amino acids. Germline V CDR1 and CDR2: SQVTM, ANQGSEA. CDR3 amino acids: CSASEASDTEAFF. CDR3 bases: TGCAGCGCGTCTGAGGCTTCGGACACTGAAGCTTTCTTT.

Of note for this clonotype: A much bigger clone sits one base away, suggesting this may be a read error. This sequence joins TRBV25-1 and TRBJ1-2; no firm D call. Germline CDR1 and CDR2: MGHDK and SYGVNS. CDR3 length: 14 amino acids. Trimming cost V 2 bases and J 3 bases, with 10 bases left between them. Here the CDR3 DNA reads TGTGCCAGCAGTGAAGCGGGCGGTCACTATGGCTACACCTTC. Translating gives CASSEAGGHYGYTF.

The chain employs TRBV12-3 or TRBV12-4 and TRBJ2-5; the match to TRBD1 covers 7 bases. This CDR3 contains 14 residues. V was clipped by 6 bases and J by 2 bases; unmatched bases: 6. CDR3 sequence: CASSRDSGQETQYF. Written as DNA, the CDR3 is TGTGCCAGCAGCCGGGACAGTGGGCAAGAGACCCAGTACTTC.